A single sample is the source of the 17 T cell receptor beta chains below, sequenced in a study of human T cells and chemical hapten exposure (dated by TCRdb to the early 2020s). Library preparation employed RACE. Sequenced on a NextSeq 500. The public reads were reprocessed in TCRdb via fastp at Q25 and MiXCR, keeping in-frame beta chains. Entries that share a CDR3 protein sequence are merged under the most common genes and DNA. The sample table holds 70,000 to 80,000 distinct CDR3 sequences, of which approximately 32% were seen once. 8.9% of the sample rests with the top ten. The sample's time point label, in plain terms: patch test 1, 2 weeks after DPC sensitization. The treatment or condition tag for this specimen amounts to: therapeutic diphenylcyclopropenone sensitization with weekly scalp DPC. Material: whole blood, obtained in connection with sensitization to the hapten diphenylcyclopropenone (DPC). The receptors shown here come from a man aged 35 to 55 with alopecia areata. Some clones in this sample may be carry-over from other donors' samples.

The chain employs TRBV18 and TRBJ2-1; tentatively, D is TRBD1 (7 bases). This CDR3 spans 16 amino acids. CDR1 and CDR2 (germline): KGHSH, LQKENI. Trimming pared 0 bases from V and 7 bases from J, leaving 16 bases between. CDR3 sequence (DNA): TGTGCCAGCTCACCACCGGGGGCAGGGGGGAAGAATGAGCAGTTCTTC. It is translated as CASSPPGAGGKNEQFF.

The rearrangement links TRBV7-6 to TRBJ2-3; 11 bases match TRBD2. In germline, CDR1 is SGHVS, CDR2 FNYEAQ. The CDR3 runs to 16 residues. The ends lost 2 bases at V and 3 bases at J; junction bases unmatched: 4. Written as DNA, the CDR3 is TGTGCCAGCAGCTTAATCCCTAGCGGGAGGACAGATACGCAGTATTTT. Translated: CASSLIPSGRTDTQYF.

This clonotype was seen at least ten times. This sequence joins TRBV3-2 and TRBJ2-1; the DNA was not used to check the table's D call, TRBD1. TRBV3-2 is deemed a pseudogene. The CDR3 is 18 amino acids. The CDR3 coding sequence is TGTGCCAGCAGCCAAGATCACCTGGGGGTGCGGGGGTTCAATGAGCAGTTCTTC. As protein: CASSQDHLGVRGFNEQFF.

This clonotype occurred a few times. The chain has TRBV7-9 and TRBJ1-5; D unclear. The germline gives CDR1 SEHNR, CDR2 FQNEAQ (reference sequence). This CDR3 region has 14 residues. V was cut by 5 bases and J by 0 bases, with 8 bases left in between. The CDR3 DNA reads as TGTGCCAGCAGCCACAGCAATAGCAATCAGCCCCAGCATTTT. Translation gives CASSHSNSNQPQHF. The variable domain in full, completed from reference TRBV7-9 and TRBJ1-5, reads DTGVSQNPRHKITKRGQNVTFRCDPISEHNRLYWYRQTLGQGPEFLTYFQNEAQLEKSRLLSDRFSAERPKGSFSTLEIQRTEQGDSAMYLCASSHSNSNQPQHFGDGTRLSIL.

CDR3 nucleotide sequence: TGTGCCAGCAGTTACTCGAGAGTTAGAGAGCAGTTCTTC. Translated: CASSYSRVREQFF. The rearrangement joins TRBV6-5 to TRBJ2-1; no firm D call. V was shortened by 0 bases and J by 10 bases, with 10 bases between the two germline ends. The CDR3 sequence is 13 residues long. The germline V gene encodes CDR1 MNHEY and CDR2 SVGAGI.

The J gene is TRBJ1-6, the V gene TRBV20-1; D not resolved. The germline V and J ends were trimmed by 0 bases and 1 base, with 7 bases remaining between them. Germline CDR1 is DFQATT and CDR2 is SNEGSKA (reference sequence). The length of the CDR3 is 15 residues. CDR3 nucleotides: TGCAGTGCTAGAGATCTGAGGTCCTATAATTCACCCCTCCACTTT. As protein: CSARDLRSYNSPLHF.

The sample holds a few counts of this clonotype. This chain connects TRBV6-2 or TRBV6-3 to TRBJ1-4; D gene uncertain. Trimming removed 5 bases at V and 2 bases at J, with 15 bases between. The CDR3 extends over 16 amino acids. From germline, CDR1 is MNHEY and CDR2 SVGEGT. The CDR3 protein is CASSLRAAATNEKLFF. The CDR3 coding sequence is TGTGCCAGCAGTCTAAGAGCGGCCGCCACTAATGAAAAACTGTTTTTT.

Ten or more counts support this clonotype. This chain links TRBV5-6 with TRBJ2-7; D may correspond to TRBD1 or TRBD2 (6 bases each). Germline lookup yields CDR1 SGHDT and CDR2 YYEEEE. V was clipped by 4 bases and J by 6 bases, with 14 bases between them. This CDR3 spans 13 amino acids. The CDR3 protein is CASSLGGFAEQYF. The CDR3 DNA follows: TGTGCCAGCAGCCTAGGGGGGTTTGCCGAGCAGTACTTC.

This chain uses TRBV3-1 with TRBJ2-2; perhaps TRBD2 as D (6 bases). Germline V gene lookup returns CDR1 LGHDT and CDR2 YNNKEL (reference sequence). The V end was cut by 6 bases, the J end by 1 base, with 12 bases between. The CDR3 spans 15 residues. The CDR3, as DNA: TGTGCCAGCAGTCCTATAGCGGTGAACACCGGGGAGCTGTTTTTT. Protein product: CASSPIAVNTGELFF.

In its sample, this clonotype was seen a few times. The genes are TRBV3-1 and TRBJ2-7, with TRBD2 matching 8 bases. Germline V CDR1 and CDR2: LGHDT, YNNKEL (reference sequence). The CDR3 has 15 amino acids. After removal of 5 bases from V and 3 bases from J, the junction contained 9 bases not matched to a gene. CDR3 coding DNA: TGTGCCAGCAGCGACCTTGGCGGGGGGTACTACGAGCAGTACTTC. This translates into CASSDLGGGYYEQYF.

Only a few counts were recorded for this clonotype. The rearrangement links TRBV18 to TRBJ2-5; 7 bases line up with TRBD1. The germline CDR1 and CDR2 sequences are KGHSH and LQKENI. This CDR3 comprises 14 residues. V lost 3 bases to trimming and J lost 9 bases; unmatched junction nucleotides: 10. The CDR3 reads CASSPQGDREAQYF. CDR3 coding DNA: TGTGCCAGCTCACCTCAGGGGGACCGGGAAGCCCAGTACTTC.

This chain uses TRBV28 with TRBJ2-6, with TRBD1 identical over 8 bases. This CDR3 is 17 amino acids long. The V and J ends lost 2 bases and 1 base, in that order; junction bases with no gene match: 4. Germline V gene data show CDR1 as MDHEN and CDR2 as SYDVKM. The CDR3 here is CASSLGTGWSGANVLTF. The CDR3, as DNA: TGTGCCAGCAGTTTAGGGACAGGTTGGTCTGGGGCCAACGTCCTGACTTTC.

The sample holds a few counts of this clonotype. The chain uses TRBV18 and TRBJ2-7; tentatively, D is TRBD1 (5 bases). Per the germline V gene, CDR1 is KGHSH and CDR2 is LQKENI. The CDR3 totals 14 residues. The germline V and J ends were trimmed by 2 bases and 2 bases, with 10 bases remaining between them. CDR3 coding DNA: TGTGCCAGCTCACCAAAGGCAGGGCCCTACGAGCAGTACTTC. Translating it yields CASSPKAGPYEQYF. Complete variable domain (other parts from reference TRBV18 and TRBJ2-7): NAGVMQNPRHLVRRRGQEARLRCSPMKGHSHVYWYRQLPEEGLKFMVYLQKENIIDESGMPKERFSAEFPKEGPSILRIQQVVRGDSAAYFCASSPKAGPYEQYFGPGTRLTVT.

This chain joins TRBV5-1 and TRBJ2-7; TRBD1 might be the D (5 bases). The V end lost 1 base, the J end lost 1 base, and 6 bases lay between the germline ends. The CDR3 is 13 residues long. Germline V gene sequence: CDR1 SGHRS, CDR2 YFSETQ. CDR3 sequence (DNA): TGCGCCAGCAGCTTGAGACAGTCCTACGAGCAGTACTTC. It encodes CASSLRQSYEQYF.

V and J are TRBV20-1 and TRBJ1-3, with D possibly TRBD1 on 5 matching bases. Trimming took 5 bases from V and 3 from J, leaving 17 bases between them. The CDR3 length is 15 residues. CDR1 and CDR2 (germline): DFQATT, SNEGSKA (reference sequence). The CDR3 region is CSAADSGSFGNTIYF. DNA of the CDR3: TGCAGTGCTGCCGACAGTGGTTCTTTTGGAAACACCATATATTTT.

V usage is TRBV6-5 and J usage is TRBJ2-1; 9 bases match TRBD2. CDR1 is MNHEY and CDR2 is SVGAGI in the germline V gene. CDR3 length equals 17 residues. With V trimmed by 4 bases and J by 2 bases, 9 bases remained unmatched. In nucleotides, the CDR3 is TGTGCCAGCAGTTGGTCCGTAGCGGGAGAAACCTACAATGAGCAGTTCTTC. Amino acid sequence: CASSWSVAGETYNEQFF.

The DNA for the CDR3 is TGCAGTGCTACCGGGACAGCTAACACCGGGGAGCTGTTTTTT. Its translation: CSATGTANTGELFF. This chain joins TRBV20-1 and TRBJ2-2, with TRBD1 matching 7 bases. The CDR3 extends over 14 amino acids. Germline trimming cut 4 bases from V and 2 bases from J; bases unmatched to any gene: 4. Germline values: CDR1 DFQATT, CDR2 SNEGSKA (reference sequence).